This TCR beta chain came from a study of blood T cell repertoires in COVID-19. Original processing methods: Amplification from reference gene primers served as the basis for estimated nucleated cell counts. Measured with immunoSEQ multiplex PCR; TCRdb has only the in-frame clones, and not every one. That table gives V, J and clone size, and the DNA gave D and trimming. The sample includes approximately 140,000 clones, under 90% of them seen just once. Participants had their cohort set by participant-reported clinical history. The CDR3 spans 13 residues. The germline V gene encodes CDR1 MNHEY and CDR2 SVGAGI. V shed 5 bases, J shed 6 bases, and the junction held 3 bases outside the gene matches.

The chain uses TRBV6-5 and TRBJ1-5, with 8 bases aligning to TRBD1. This receptor was obtained from a man in his forties with acute COVID-19. Sequencing input: PBMCs or T cells enriched from blood (not recorded which). The CDR3 DNA reads as TGTGCCAGCAGTCTCGACAGGGGTCAGCCCCAGCATTTT. This sequence encodes CASSLDRGQPQHF.